The rows below give T cell receptor beta chains drawn from one sample of a study of molecular identifiers for immune sequencing clone quantification. TCRdb reprocessed the PCR reads via MiXCR and lists one record per CDR3 protein. The profile shows tens of thousands of distinct CDR3 sequences, 20% to 25% of them singletons. The sample taken for sequencing was naive CD8+ T cells from blood, with Jurkat cell RNA spiked in. The receptors come from a human donor in good health. Some libraries in this study had Jurkat cell RNA spiked in. Both conserved end residues are part of each CDR3.

CSALRRQAQPYNEQFF	TRBV20-1	TRBJ2-1	16
CASSPGQGRFSYEQYF	TRBV27	TRBJ2-7	16
CATRQMGTYEQYF	TRBV15	TRBJ2-7	13
CASSQLAGENEQYF	TRBV6-5	TRBJ2-7	14
CASSINLNSYEQYF	TRBV6-5	TRBJ2-7	14
CASKGLDGSDTQYF	TRBV2	TRBJ2-3	14
CASSLVLAPYEQYF	TRBV12-3/TRBV12-4	TRBJ2-7	14
CATGRTTDTQYF	TRBV24-1	TRBJ2-3	12
CSAREEREITYNEQFF	TRBV20-1	TRBJ2-1	16
CASSSYPGGQQETQYF	TRBV11-2	TRBJ2-5	16
CASSPKQGEVTKNIQYF	TRBV19	TRBJ2-4	17
CASSPGQGSVTEAFF	TRBV19	TRBJ1-1	15
CASSYSGQGLSPEYF	TRBV6-5	TRBJ2-7	15
CASSLTGSSYEQYF	TRBV27	TRBJ2-7	14
CASSRIYGGKLFF	TRBV6-2/TRBV6-3	TRBJ1-4	13
CASSPMPGAYEQYF	TRBV12-3/TRBV12-4	TRBJ2-7	14
CAWRLRDSSYEQYF	TRBV30	TRBJ2-7	14
CASSYYDQPQHF	TRBV6-2/TRBV6-3	TRBJ1-5	12
CASSTGTSGKLRQFF	TRBV5-4	TRBJ2-1	15
CASIIWAGANVLTF	TRBV5-6	TRBJ2-6	14
CASSLSGGETYEQYF	TRBV27	TRBJ2-7	15
CASSSTDPGEQYF	TRBV6-2/TRBV6-3	TRBJ2-7	13
CASKSSTSYQETQYF	TRBV6-1	TRBJ2-5	15
CSGDRVWIDTEAFF	TRBV29-1	TRBJ1-1	14
CASGSSSYEQYF	TRBV27	TRBJ2-7	12
CASSQGLGESYEQYF	TRBV4-1	TRBJ2-7	15
CASSLVVWQESTDTQYF	TRBV11-2	TRBJ2-3	17
CASSWGMAYEQYF	TRBV27	TRBJ2-7	13
CASSRLGTVYGYTF	TRBV19	TRBJ1-2	14
CAWSYGTGYEQYF	TRBV30	TRBJ2-7	13
CAGSLEAAYVVDEKLFF	TRBV4-1	TRBJ1-4	17
CASSPGPEGAEAFF	TRBV12-3/TRBV12-4	TRBJ1-1	14
CASSYRPGTGFEDTQYF	TRBV6-5	TRBJ2-3	17
CASTPVSGGGLTGELFF	TRBV28	TRBJ2-2	17
CASSLVPAGDTGELFF	TRBV5-5	TRBJ2-2	16
CASGPLGANVLTF	TRBV28	TRBJ2-6	13
CASSLSRSLPYEQYF	TRBV3-1	TRBJ2-7	15
CASRTPGQVNGNTGELFF	TRBV19	TRBJ2-2	18
CASSLLLDGAYEQYF	TRBV28	TRBJ2-7	15
CASSAGTSNQPQHF	TRBV13	TRBJ1-5	14
CASSQSRHVSNQPQHF	TRBV4-3	TRBJ1-5	16
CASSYSMANRNSPLHF	TRBV6-5	TRBJ1-6	16
CASSINRAIDEQYF	TRBV19	TRBJ2-7	14
CASSSPGVGQPQHF	TRBV13	TRBJ1-5	14
CASSISGSSSYNEQFF	TRBV19	TRBJ2-1	16
CASSLGRDPSNGYTF	TRBV7-9	TRBJ1-2	15
CASSYGLGEYGYTF	TRBV6-5	TRBJ1-2	14
CAGSFNSGSTDTQYF	TRBV28	TRBJ2-3	15
CSATVPTDYGYTF	TRBV29-1	TRBJ1-2	13
CASLQGHEQYF	TRBV19	TRBJ2-7	11
CASSVSRTSGGTDTQYF	TRBV9	TRBJ2-3	17
CASSLKGGSYNEQFF	TRBV5-1	TRBJ2-1	15
CASSLSSEKLFF	TRBV12-3/TRBV12-4	TRBJ1-4	12
CASNLPPGDGYTF	TRBV19	TRBJ1-2	13
CASSHDRGDTEAFF	TRBV4-3	TRBJ1-1	14
CASSPRTGPQYNEQFF	TRBV4-1	TRBJ2-1	16